The rows below give T cell receptor beta chains drawn from one sample of a study of graft-versus-host responses after intestinal transplantation. Sequencing was performed with immunoSEQ multiplex PCR; in TCRdb, only in-frame clones are kept and a portion is missing. Of 130,000 to 150,000 clones in the sample, around 90% were seen once. No cognate antigen is known for these TCRs. The specimen comprised unstimulated CD4+ T cells sorted from spleen or lymph node cells, sampled before intestinal transplant. The origin of the receptors is a human donor who received an intestinal transplant. The CDR3 runs from the conserved cysteine through the conserved F or W. D genes are given only for firm matches. A row's size may be missing; if present it is once, few, many or a size class.

clone_size,d_call,v_call,cdr3_aa
.,.,TRBV10-2,CASSGVRQYF
few,.,TRBV28,CASSPRVKGEKLFF
.,.,TRBV14,CASSQRAGATDTQYF
.,.,TRBV19,CASSNREQPQHF
.,TRBD2,TRBV7-3,CASSSDGLAVRAGELFF
.,TRBD1,TRBV10-3,CAVQPTGRDTIYF
.,TRBD2,TRBV5-1,CASSSDMREGLSGELFF
few,.,TRBV28,CASSLSSSMKKLFF
few,.,TRBV5-1,CASSFQETQYF
.,TRBD1,TRBV7-9,CASSPTGTGANVLTF
.,.,TRBV4-1,CASSQVPRSDRYNEQYF
.,TRBD1,TRBV19,CASRTGTGVAYTEAFF
.,TRBD1,TRBV5-4,CASSLDRGEGYTF
.,.,TRBV6-5,CDNWWTEAFF
.,.,TRBV11-3,CASSLETNEQFF
.,TRBD2,TRBV4-2,CASSQEAGVSDTQYF
.,TRBD2,TRBV5-1,CASSLELAGEVDTQYF
.,.,TRBV4-1,CASSQGQVSYEQYF
.,.,TRBV7-6,CASSQEAGVDTDTQYF
.,.,TRBV19,CASRKGPFDEQFF
.,.,TRBV19,CATEGGYEQFF
.,TRBD2,TRBV30,CAWTSGSYEQYF
.,.,TRBV28,CASSLTDPVDTQYF
.,.,TRBV6-4,CASSVASGANVLTF
once,.,TRBV7-3,CASSLRGGGRNEQFF
.,TRBD2,TRBV2,CASSEVLVAGSYEQYF
.,.,TRBV6-4,CASSEAGRSEQFF
.,.,TRBV28,CASSSEMAGHSYEQYF
once,TRBD2,TRBV4-3,CASSQRGLAFGELFF
.,.,TRBV11-1,CASSLGRNEQYF
.,.,TRBV30,CAWSEKRPRFHEQYF
few,.,TRBV10-2,CASIPAGLASSYEQYF
.,TRBD2,TRBV5-4,CASSPRGRLAGDTDTQYF
.,.,TRBV6-5,CASSYRQANSPLHF
.,TRBD2,TRBV7-9,CASSRAGGLHEQYF
.,TRBD2,TRBV14,CASSQVVLAGVVENEQFF
.,TRBD2,TRBV7-9,CASSLVAGGGTDTQYF
.,.,TRBV5-1,CASSLVGGAYEQYF
.,TRBD1,TRBV5-1,CASSPGTGSYNEQFF
.,TRBD1,TRBV28,CASGRTGGVGYGYTF
.,TRBD1,TRBV4-1,CASSQAPGQGGYEQYF
once,.,TRBV6-1,CASSEGRTTQHF
.,.,TRBV6-6,CASRHNYGYTF
.,TRBD1,TRBV7-3,CASSNPGQGYNEQFF
once,.,TRBV5-1,CASSLFGEQFF
.,.,TRBV11-2,CASSLGSDTQYF
once,TRBD2,TRBV4-2,CASSLQGLAETNIQYF